The sequence of this TCR beta chain was determined in a study of OX40 agonist ivuxolimab in advanced cancers. Describing the broader study: Ivuxolimab was a fully human IgG2 agonistic monoclonal antibody targeting the costimulatory receptor OX40 (CD134). Intravenous ivuxolimab was administered to patients every 2 weeks at six dose levels: 0.01, 0.1, 0.3, 1.5, 3 and 10 mg/kg. Among the 52 dose-escalation patients, about 19 had hepatocellular carcinoma, 15 melanoma, 9 renal cell carcinoma and 9 head and neck cancer. In the dose-escalation cohort, 82.7% of patients were male, and the mean age was 60 years with a range of roughly 20 to 80. Patients were allowed to have had prior anti-PD-1, anti-PD-L1 or anti-CTLA-4 therapy, and 40% of the dose-escalation patients had been treated with checkpoint inhibitors. Partial responses occurred in three dose-escalation patients, of whom one had hepatocellular carcinoma and two had cutaneous melanoma. Peripheral TCRbeta sequencing was intended to test whether TCR sequence diversity was altered and clonal T-cell expansion was caused by ivuxolimab. The paper describes the monotherapy dose-escalation part (N ≈ 52 patients) of the phase I trial of ivuxolimab. The full study reports these points: After ivuxolimab, expanded clones were on average more numerous among CD8+ T cells than among CD4+ T cells. In the 0.1-3.0 mg/kg groups, partial responders were among the patients with the lowest normalized peripheral clonal expansion, particularly in CD8+ T cells. Low levels of normalized T-cell clonal expansion were also shown by some nonresponding patients. Which antigens the clonally expanded peripheral T cells were specific for was not determined. Clonal expansion of both CD4+ and CD8+ blood T cells was observed from baseline to week 6 at doses 0.1 to 3.0 mg/kg.

V lost 1 base and J lost 5 bases; the stretch between them is 15 bases long. The CDR1 and CDR2 encoded by the germline V gene are SGHRS and YFSETQ. The CDR3 goes from the cysteine to the phenylalanine over 15 residues. Only the CDR3 region is kept as DNA, spanning 45 bases read in frame from base 1. The trial excluded patients who had a history of autoimmune disease or who were on systemic immunosuppression. Peripheral blood for TCR sequencing was collected from all dose cohorts at baseline, on cycle 4 day 1, and on cycle 7 day 1. Samples came from an open-label, multicenter, first-in-human phase I dose-escalation trial of ivuxolimab. The trial enrolled adults with locally advanced or metastatic head and neck squamous cell, hepatocellular, melanoma or renal cell carcinoma. Before TCR sequencing, CD4+ T cells and CD8+ T cells were sorted from peripheral blood as separate populations. To note about this clone: What this receptor recognizes is not known. Nothing much larger sits one base from this clone, and base qualities are not available.

For sequencing of the TCRbeta CDR3 region, genomic DNA was extracted from the sorted cells. The immunoSEQ Assay was used to sequence the TCRbeta CDR3 regions. What TCRdb holds here is the immuneACCESS table cut down to in-frame rearrangements. Part of the clones is not present; checked against another copy, under half of the missing clones reflect an unresolved V gene, and the others are unexplained. This sample is represented by roughly 66,000 clones; around 86% of them were singletons. The top ten clonotypes cover about 2.3% of the sample. This receptor was obtained from an adult with an advanced solid tumor such as melanoma, head and neck, liver or kidney cancer. Sequencing was performed on CD4+ or CD8+ T cells sorted from blood, taken in a trial of the OX40 agonist ivuxolimab. The rearrangement joined TRBV5-1 to TRBJ1-2, and the D gene may be TRBD1, 5 bases matching. The DNA reads TGCGCCAGCAGCTTGTACAGGTTAACGGAATATGGCTACACCTTC. It translates to CASSLYRLTEYGYTF.